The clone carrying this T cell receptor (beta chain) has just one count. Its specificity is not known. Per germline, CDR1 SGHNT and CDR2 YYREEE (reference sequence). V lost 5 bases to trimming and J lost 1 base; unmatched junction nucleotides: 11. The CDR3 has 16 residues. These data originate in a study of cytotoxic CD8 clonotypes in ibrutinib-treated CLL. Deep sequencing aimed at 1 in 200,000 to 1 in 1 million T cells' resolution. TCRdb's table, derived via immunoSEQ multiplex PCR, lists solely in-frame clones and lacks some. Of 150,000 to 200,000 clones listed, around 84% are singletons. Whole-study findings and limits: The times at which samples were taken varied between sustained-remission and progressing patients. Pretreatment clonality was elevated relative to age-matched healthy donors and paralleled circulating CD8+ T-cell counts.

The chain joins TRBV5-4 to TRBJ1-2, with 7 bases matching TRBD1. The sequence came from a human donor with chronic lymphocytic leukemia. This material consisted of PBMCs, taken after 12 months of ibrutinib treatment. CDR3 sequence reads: CASRGDRTDFNYGYTF. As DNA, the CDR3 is TGTGCCAGCAGAGGGGACAGAACGGACTTTAACTATGGCTACACCTTC.